The clone carrying this T cell receptor (beta chain) was seen many times. This record comes from a study of T cells in Graves' hyperthyroidism and ophthalmopathy. TCR beta CDR3 region amplification was performed from RNA transcripts. The primer set for the first-round RT-PCR of the TCR CDR3 was HTBI. TCRdb re-called the multiplex PCR reads through MiXCR, storing one row per CDR3 protein. This table holds about 610,000 distinct CDR3 sequences, about 15% found once. V was pared by 5 bases and J by 5 bases, with 11 bases of the junction left unmatched. The CDR3 has 14 amino acids. Germline V gene lookup returns CDR1 DFQATT and CDR2 SNEGSKA (reference sequence). Diagnoses rested on clinical symptoms, serum thyroxine and TRAb, thyroid ultrasound and orbital computed tomography. The PBMCs had their origin in roughly 9.8 ml of fresh peripheral blood.

This sequence originates from a woman in her 40s with Graves' ophthalmopathy. The sample consisted of blood. This sequence joins TRBV20-1 and TRBJ1-1; 7 positions match TRBD1. In DNA, the CDR3 is TGCAGTGCTGGACAGGTCGCACTGGGTACTGAAGCTTTCTTT. Translation gives CSAGQVALGTEAFF.